Following are 9 T cell receptor beta chains from one sample sequenced in a study of T-cell reconstitution after alpha-beta-depleted transplantation in children (dated by TCRdb to 2016 to 2017). The library was built by means of PCR. This sample was sequenced with an Illumina HiSeq 2500. Molecular barcoding was employed in the preparation of TCR libraries, with unique molecular identifiers being used to normalize TCRbeta repertoire quantification. In-frame beta chains were kept once TCRdb had trimmed the public reads at Q25 with fastp and called clones with MiXCR. Each entry is one CDR3 protein sequence, shown with its most common DNA and genes. The table for this sample lists roughly 220,000 distinct CDR3 sequences; around 12% of them were counted only once. The top ten clonotypes cover around 2.8% of the sample. This material consisted of PBMCs from the stem cell graft donor, taken from the stem cell graft. The receptor source for this set is a human donor who donated a stem cell graft to a child with acute lymphoblastic leukemia.

This chain uses TRBV5-1 with TRBJ2-7; 7 positions agree with TRBD1. The V segment lost 2 bases and the J segment 3 bases; nucleotides outside the gene matches: 5. This CDR3 region has 14 residues. The V gene's germline CDR1 is SGHRS and CDR2 YFSETQ. DNA of the CDR3: TGCGCCAGCAGCTTTGACAGGGACAACTACGAGCAGTACTTC. It yields the protein CASSFDRDNYEQYF.

The CDR3 spells CASTTGGNQPQHF. DNA for the CDR3: TGTGCCAGCACCACAGGGGGTAATCAGCCCCAGCATTTT. The chain uses TRBV28 and TRBJ1-5; 8 bases are shared with TRBD1. Germline trimming cut 7 bases from V and 4 bases from J; bases unmatched to any gene: 3. The germline V gene has CDR1 MDHEN and CDR2 SYDVKM. The CDR3 spans 13 residues.

The gene calls are TRBV5-4 and TRBJ2-7; TRBD2 aligns across 7 bases. CDR3 length: 15 residues. The germline CDR1 and CDR2 sequences are SGHNT and YYREEE (reference sequence). V shed 0 bases and J 0 bases; nucleotides not matched to a gene: 3. In nucleotides, the CDR3 is TGTGCCAGCAGCTTGGGTCTAGCGGACTCCTACGAGCAGTACTTC. Its protein product is CASSLGLADSYEQYF.

This clonotype was seen ten or more times. The J gene is TRBJ2-1, the V gene TRBV20-1, with 10 nucleotides matching TRBD2. Trimming removed 3 bases from V and 1 base from J; junction bases left unmatched: 15. The CDR3 is 19 residues long. Germline values: CDR1 DFQATT, CDR2 SNEGSKA (reference sequence). For the CDR3, the DNA is TGCAGTGCTAGGGGACTAGGGACTAGCGTTGGTGGATCCTACAATGAGCAGTTCTTC. Translated, it gives CSARGLGTSVGGSYNEQFF.

This clonotype has a count of ten or more. J is TRBJ1-1 and V is TRBV7-9; D unclear. The CDR3 covers 15 residues. Germline lookup yields CDR1 SEHNR and CDR2 FQNEAQ (reference sequence). The V and J ends lost 6 bases and 3 bases respectively, with 17 bases between them. The chain's CDR3 is CASSFYPRADTEAFF. CDR3 DNA: TGTGCCAGCAGTTTCTATCCTCGGGCAGACACTGAAGCTTTCTTT. Full variable domain (missing parts from reference TRBV7-9 and TRBJ1-1): DTGVSQNPRHKITKRGQNVTFRCDPISEHNRLYWYRQTLGQGPEFLTYFQNEAQLEKSRLLSDRFSAERPKGSFSTLEIQRTEQGDSAMYLCASSFYPRADTEAFFGQGTRLTVV.

At least ten counts were recorded for this clonotype. The gene calls are TRBV6-4 and TRBJ2-1; TRBD1 matches at 9 bases. The CDR3 loop spans 16 amino acids. The germline gives CDR1 MRHNA, CDR2 SNTAGT. After removal of 6 bases from V and 6 bases from J, the junction contained 12 bases not matched to a gene. CDR3 sequence: CASRPRTGDLGNEQFF. CDR3 bases: TGTGCCAGCAGACCTCGGACAGGGGATCTGGGCAATGAGCAGTTCTTC.

The chain carries TRBV15 and TRBJ2-5, with a tentative D call TRBD1 (7 bases). CDR3 length: 17 residues. V was clipped by 0 bases and J by 4 bases, with 18 bases between them. Germline CDR1 LNHNV, CDR2 YYDKDF (reference sequence). This CDR3 reads CATSRDRPSGGPETQYF. CDR3 sequence (DNA): TGTGCCACCAGCAGAGATAGGCCGTCAGGGGGGCCAGAGACCCAGTACTTC.

This clonotype was seen repeatedly, ten times or more. CDR3 nucleotide sequence: TGTGCCAGCAGGGAAGGAAACACCATATATTTT. This translates into CASREGNTIYF. The gene calls are TRBV7-9 and TRBJ1-3; D unresolved. CDR3 length: 11 residues. Germline V gene sequence: CDR1 SEHNR, CDR2 FQNEAQ (reference sequence). V was trimmed by 6 bases and J by 4 bases, leaving 4 bases between them.

This clonotype was seen a handful of times. The chain combines TRBV27 with TRBJ2-1, with 10 positions matching TRBD1. V dropped 2 bases and J dropped 5; count of bases not matched to a gene: 3. The CDR3 runs 15 residues. Looked up from germline, CDR1 is MNHEY and CDR2 is SMNVEV (reference sequence). The CDR3 DNA is TGTGCCAGCAGTTTAGACAGGGGGCTGCACAATGAGCAGTTCTTC. Translation gives CASSLDRGLHNEQFF.